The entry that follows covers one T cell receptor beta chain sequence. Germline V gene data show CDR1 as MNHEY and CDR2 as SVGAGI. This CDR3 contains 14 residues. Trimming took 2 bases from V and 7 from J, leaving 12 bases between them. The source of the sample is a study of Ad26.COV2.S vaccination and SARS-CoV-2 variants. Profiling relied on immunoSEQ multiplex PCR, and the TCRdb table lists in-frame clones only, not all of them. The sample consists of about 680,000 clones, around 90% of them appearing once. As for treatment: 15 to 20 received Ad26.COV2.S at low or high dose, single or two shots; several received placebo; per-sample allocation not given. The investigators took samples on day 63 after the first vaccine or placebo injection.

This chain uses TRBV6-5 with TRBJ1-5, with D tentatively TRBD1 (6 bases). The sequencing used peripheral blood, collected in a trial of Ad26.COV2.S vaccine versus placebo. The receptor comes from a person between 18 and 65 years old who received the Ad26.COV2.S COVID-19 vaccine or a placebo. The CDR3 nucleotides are TGTGCCAGCAGTTACGACGAGGGGGGACAGCCCCAGCATTTT. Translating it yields CASSYDEGGQPQHF.